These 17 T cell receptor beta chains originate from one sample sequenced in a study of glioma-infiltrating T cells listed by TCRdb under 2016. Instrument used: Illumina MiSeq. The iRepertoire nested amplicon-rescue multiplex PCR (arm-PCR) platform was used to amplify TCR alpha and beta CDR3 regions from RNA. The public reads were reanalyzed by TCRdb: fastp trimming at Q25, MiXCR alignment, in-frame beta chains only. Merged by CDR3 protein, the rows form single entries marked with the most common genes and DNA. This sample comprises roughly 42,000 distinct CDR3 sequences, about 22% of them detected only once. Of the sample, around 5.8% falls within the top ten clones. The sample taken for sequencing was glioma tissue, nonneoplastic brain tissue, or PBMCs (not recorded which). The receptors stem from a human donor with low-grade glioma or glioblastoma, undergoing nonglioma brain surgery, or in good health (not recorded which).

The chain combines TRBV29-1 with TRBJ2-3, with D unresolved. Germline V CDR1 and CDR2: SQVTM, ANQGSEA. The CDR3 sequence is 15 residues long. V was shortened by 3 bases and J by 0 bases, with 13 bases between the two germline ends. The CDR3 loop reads CSVELAPTSTDTQYF. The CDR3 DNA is TGCAGCGTTGAGCTCGCCCCCACTAGCACAGATACGCAGTATTTT.

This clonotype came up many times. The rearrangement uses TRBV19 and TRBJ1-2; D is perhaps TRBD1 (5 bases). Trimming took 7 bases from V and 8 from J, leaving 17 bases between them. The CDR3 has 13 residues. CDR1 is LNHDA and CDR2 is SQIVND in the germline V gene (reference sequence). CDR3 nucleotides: TGTGCCAGTACCCCAACTCTGACAGTGGGCTACACCTTC. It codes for CASTPTLTVGYTF.

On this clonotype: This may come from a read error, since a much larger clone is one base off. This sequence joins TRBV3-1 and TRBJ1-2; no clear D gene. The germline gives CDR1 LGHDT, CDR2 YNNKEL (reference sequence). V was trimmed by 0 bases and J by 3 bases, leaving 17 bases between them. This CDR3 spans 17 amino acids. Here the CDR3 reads CASSQELEREQDYGYTF. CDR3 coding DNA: TGTGCCAGCAGCCAAGAGCTTGAAAGGGAGCAAGACTATGGCTACACCTTC. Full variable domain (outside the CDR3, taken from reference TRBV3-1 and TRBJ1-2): DTAVSQTPKYLVTQMGNDKSIKCEQNLGHDTMYWYKQDSKKFLKIMFSYNNKELIINETVPNRFSPKSPDKAHLNLHINSLELGDSAVYFCASSQELEREQDYGYTFGSGTRLTVV.

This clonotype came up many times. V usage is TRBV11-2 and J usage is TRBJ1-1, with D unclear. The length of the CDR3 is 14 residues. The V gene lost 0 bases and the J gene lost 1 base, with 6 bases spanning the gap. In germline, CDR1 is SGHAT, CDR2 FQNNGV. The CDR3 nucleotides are TGTGCCAGCAGCTTAGATTCCCCGAACACTGAAGCTTTCTTT. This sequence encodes CASSLDSPNTEAFF. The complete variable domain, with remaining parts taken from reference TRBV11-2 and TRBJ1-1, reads EAGVAQSPRYKIIEKRQSVAFWCNPISGHATLYWYQQILGQGPKLLIQFQNNGVVDDSQLPKDRFSAERLKGVDSTLKIQPAKLEDSAVYLCASSLDSPNTEAFFGQGTRLTVV.

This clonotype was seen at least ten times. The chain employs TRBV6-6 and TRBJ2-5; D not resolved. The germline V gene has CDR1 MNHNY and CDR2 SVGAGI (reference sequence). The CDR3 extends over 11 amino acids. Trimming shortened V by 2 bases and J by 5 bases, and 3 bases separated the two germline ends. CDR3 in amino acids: CASSYRETQYF. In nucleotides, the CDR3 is TGTGCCAGCAGTTACCGGGAGACCCAGTACTTC.

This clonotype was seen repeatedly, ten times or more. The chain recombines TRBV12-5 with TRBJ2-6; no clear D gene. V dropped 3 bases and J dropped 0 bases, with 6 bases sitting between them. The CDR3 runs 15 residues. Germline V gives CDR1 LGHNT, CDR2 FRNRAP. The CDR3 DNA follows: TGTGCTAGTGGTTTTGGTAACTCTGGGGCCAACGTCCTGACTTTC. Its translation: CASGFGNSGANVLTF.

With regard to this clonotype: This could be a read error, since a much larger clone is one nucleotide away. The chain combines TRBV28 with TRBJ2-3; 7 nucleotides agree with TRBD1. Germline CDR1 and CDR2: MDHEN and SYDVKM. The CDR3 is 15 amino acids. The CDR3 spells CASSLGTVSTGTQYF. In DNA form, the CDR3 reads TGTGCCAGCAGTTTGGGGACAGTTAGCACAGGTACGCAGTATTTT. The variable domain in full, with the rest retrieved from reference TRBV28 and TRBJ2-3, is DVKVTQSSRYLVKRTGEKVFLECVQDMDHENMFWYRQDPGLGLRLIYFSYDVKMKEKGDIPEGYSVSREKKERFSLILESASTNQTSMYLCASSLGTVSTGTQYFGPGTRLTVL.

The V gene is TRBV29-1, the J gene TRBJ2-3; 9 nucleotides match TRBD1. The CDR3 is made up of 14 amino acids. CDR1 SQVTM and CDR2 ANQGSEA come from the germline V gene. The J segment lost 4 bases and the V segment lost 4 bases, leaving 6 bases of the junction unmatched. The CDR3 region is CSVVGTGLADTQYF. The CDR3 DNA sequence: TGCAGCGTTGTAGGGACAGGGTTGGCAGATACGCAGTATTTT.

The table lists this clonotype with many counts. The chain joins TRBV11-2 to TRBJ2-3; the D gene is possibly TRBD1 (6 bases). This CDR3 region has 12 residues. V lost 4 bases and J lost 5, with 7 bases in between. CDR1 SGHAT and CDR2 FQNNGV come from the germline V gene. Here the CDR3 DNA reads TGTGCCAGCAGCTCACAGGGAGATACGCAGTATTTT. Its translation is CASSSQGDTQYF. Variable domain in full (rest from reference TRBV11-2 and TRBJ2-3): EAGVAQSPRYKIIEKRQSVAFWCNPISGHATLYWYQQILGQGPKLLIQFQNNGVVDDSQLPKDRFSAERLKGVDSTLKIQPAKLEDSAVYLCASSSQGDTQYFGPGTRLTVL.

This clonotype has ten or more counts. CDR3 protein: CASSLRGGRQSNTEAFF. Written as DNA, the CDR3 is TGTGCCAGCAGTTTAAGGGGCGGAAGACAATCAAACACTGAAGCTTTCTTT. The chain carries TRBV12-3 or TRBV12-4 and TRBJ1-1, with D tentatively TRBD1 (5 bases). The length of the CDR3 is 17 residues. V lost 2 bases to trimming and J lost 2 bases, with 18 bases between them.

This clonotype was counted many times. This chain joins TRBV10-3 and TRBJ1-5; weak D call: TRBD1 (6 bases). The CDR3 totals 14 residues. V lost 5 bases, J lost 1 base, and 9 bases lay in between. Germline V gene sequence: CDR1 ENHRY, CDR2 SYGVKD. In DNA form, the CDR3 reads TGTGCCATCAGTCGCACAGGGAGCAATCAGCCCCAGCATTTT. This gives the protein CAISRTGSNQPQHF.

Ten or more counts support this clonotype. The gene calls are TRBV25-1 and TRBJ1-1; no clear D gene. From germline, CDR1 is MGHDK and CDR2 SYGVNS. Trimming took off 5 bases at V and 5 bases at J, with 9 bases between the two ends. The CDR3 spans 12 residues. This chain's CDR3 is CASSLGQTEAFF. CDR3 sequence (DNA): TGTGCCAGCAGTTTGGGTCAGACTGAAGCTTTCTTT.

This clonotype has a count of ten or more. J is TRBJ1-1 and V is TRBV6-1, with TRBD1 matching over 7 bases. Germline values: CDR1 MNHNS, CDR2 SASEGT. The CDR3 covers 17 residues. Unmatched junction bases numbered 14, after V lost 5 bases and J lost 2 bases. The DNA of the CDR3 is TGTGCCAGCAGTTCCCCAATAGTAGGGACAGATAACACTGAAGCTTTCTTT. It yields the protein CASSSPIVGTDNTEAFF.

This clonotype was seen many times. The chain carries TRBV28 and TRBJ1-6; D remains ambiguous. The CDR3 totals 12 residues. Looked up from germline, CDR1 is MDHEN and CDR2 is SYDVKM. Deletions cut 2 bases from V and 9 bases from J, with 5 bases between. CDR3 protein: CASSLMTSPLHF. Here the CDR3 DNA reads TGTGCCAGCAGTTTAATGACTTCACCCCTCCACTTT.

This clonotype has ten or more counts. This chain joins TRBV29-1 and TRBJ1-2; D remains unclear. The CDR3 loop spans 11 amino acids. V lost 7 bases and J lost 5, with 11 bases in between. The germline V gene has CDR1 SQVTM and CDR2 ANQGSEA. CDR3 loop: CSADRGYGYTF. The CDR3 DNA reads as TGCAGCGCTGATCGGGGATATGGCTACACCTTC.

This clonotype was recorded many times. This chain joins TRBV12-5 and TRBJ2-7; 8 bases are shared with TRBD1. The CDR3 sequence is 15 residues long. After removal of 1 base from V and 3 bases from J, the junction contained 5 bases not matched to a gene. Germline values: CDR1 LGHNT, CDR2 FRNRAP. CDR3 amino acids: CASGLAVDRGYEQYF. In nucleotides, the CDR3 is TGTGCTAGTGGTTTGGCAGTAGACAGGGGCTACGAGCAGTACTTC.

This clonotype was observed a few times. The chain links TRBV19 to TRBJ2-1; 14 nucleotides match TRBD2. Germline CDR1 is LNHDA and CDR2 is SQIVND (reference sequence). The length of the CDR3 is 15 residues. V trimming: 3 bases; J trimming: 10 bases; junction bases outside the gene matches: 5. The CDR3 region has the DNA TGTGCCAGTAGTATCGGGACTAGCGGGAGAGGAGAGCAGTTCTTC. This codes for CASSIGTSGRGEQFF.